This T cell receptor beta chain comes out of a study of cytomegalovirus exposure and HLA in healthy donors. General study results and limits: With DRB1 most and HLA-C fewest, TCR association rates differed between HLA loci in a later analysis.

This CDR3 region has 15 residues. Per germline, CDR1 SGHTA and CDR2 FQGNSA. V shed 5 bases and J 0 bases; nucleotides not matched to a gene: 5. Comments on this clone: Its antigen is not identified.

The PCR contained 60 Vbeta and 13 Jbeta primers. Only in-frame clones appear in the TCRdb table, and some are missing; sequencing was by immunoSEQ multiplex PCR. The sample consists of some 200,000 clones, roughly 80% of them appearing once. The sample taken for sequencing was PBMCs. The receptor comes from a man aged 50 to 60 in good health and CMV-seronegative. The rearrangement links TRBV7-2 to TRBJ2-3; 7 positions agree with TRBD1. The CDR3 loop is CASSQGESSTDTQYF. The DNA for the CDR3 is TGTGCCAGCAGCCAGGGGGAATCTAGCACAGATACGCAGTATTTT.